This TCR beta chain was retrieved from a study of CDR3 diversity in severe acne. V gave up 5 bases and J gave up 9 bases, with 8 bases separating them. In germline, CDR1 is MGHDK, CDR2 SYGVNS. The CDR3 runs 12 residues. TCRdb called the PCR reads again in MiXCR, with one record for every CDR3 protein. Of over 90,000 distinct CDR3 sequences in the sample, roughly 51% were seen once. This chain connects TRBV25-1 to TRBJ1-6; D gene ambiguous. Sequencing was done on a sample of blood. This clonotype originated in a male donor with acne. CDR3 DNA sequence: TGTGCCAGCAGTCCACCTTTTTCACCCCTCCACTTT. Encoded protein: CASSPPFSPLHF.